The entry that follows covers one TCR beta chain sequence. Its specific antigen is unknown. No base quality values were provided; no much bigger clone lies one nucleotide off. The CDR3 numbers 14 residues from cysteine through phenylalanine. Only the CDR3 DNA is retained, 42 bases long and in frame from the first base. From a lookup of the germline V gene (reference sequence), CDR1 and CDR2 are LNHDA and SQIVND. V is cut by 6 bases and J by 5 bases, and the space between the germline ends is 14 bases. Library preparation was by the immunoSEQ multiplex PCR assay. For the multiplex PCR, a mixture combining 60 forward primers for TCR Vbeta segments and 13 reverse primers for TCR Jbeta segments was used. The CDR3 region of rearranged TCR beta genes was amplified from genomic DNA by a multiplex PCR assay. The amplified TCR beta libraries were sequenced on the Illumina HiSeq System as 87-base-pair reads. On the authors' methods: Across the 700 or so repertoires, a later analysis counted around 80 million unique TCR beta chains, approximately 10 million of which were shared by at least two donors. Raw reads were error-corrected and collapsed into unique sequences by a nearest-neighbor algorithm in which closely related sequences were merged to remove PCR and sequencing errors. Alignment of CDR3 sequences to IMGT reference sequences was used to assign V, D and J gene segments. Each retained sequence needed at least a six-nucleotide match to both a V gene segment and a J gene segment. Rearrangements were called productive when the CDR3 lacked stop codons and stayed in frame with V and J; all others were non-productive. Following IMGT convention, CDR3 was defined as the stretch from the second conserved V-encoded cysteine up to the conserved J-encoded phenylalanine. The earlier analysis of 587 of the donors excluded any sequence lacking an unambiguous match to a single V gene segment. In an earlier analysis of some 590 of the donors, a V segment was called functional when productive rearrangements were above 56.7%, and segregating when the standard deviation between donors exceeded 5%. A statistical classification framework was built to diagnose cytomegalovirus status from the catalog of TCR beta chain sequences. In a later analysis, V and J genes were assigned by comparing TCR nucleotide sequences against IMGT/GENE-DB human TR gene sequences. Using the TCRdist pipeline, a later analysis assigned CDR3 sequences along with most-parsimonious VDJ recombination scenarios. A later analysis defined each TCR beta chain by its CDR3 amino acid sequence plus V-gene family, and excluded reads lacking a unique V-gene family. To address suspected cross-contamination and a sequencing artifact, a later analysis removed 592 highly shared, low-generation-probability nucleotide sequences. A later analysis calculated a clonal expansion index for each public chain from normalized within-repertoire ranks of inferred template counts. Generation probabilities in a later analysis came from a VDJ recombination model fitted to out-of-frame rearrangements, and those results were checked against IGoR. In a later analysis, TCR-TCR, TCR-HLA and TCR-CMV co-occurrence was scored with hypergeometric tests, and a repertoire-size bias correction was applied to TCR pairs. In a later analysis, false discovery rates were estimated by permuting HLA or CMV assignments 20 times. In a later analysis, co-occurring TCRs were grouped using DBSCAN, with TCRdist sequence similarity added in when clustering inside HLA-allele-positive subsets. Repertoires with fewer than 30,000 or more than 120,000 public chains, plus five repertoires with anomalous nucleotide sharing, were excluded from co-occurrence clustering. This immuneACCESS table, as held by TCRdb, lists in-frame sequences with V and J called but not all clones. Of the missing ones, under half trace to an unresolved V gene in checked studies; the others have no known cause. The V and J calls and the clone size are those of that table, but D and trimming were determined from the DNA. The sample has under 150,000 clones on record, approximately 80% of them singletons. 3% to 4% of the sample lies in the top ten.

The cohort consisted of 650 to 700 healthy bone marrow donors. At the time of sampling, every cohort member was nominally healthy, though immune exposures that went unrecorded were likely present. The donor was CMV seronegative and belonged to the group of over 300 seronegative cohort members. Every donor gave a peripheral blood sample, and the peripheral blood mononuclear cells from that sample were used for TCR beta sequencing. Genomic DNA extraction from the blood cell samples was performed with the Qiagen DNeasy Blood Extraction Kit. This sample is part of a study of cytomegalovirus exposure and HLA in healthy donors (dated by TCRdb to about 2017). Broadly, across the study: In an earlier analysis of some 610 of the donors, 250 to 350 Gb of sequence data and 90 million to 130 million unique TCR beta sequences from about 190 million T cells were reported. An early release covering about 600 HLA-typed donors comprised 250 to 350 gigabases of sequencing data and 65 million to 100 million unique TCR sequences. Of the roughly 400 genotyped donors, over 70% fell in the genetic ancestry cluster associated with self-reported Caucasian donors. The study aimed to test whether cataloging public T cell receptors could reveal signatures of past pathogen exposure. The study profiled the T cell repertoires of about 640 subjects by immunosequencing and related them to cytomegalovirus serostatus. A separate validation cohort of more than 100 different subjects was used in addition to the 666-subject first cohort. High-throughput TCR immunosequencing, statistical association of individual TCRs with disease status, and machine learning were combined to predict cytomegalovirus infection status. A later analysis re-examined previously published TCR beta repertoires from roughly 650 donors and added high-resolution HLA genotyping to investigate patterns of TCR occurrence. Rather than using new phenotypic data, the later analysis identified candidate immune exposures from TCR beta sequences and from how often those sequences occurred across donors. In an earlier analysis of about 590 of the donors, high-throughput TCR beta sequencing was used to judge whether each TCR beta V gene segment behaved as functional or pseudogenic. Donor age, sex, ethnicity and CMV serostatus were compiled together with the repertoire data. A later genetic analysis took genome-wide SNP genotypes for about three fifths of the roughly 670 donors and used that subset as a discovery cohort. Every discovery cohort repertoire had been produced on one sequencing platform. Class I and class II HLA loci were covered by the typing at four-digit resolution. The number of donors typed differed by locus, with roughly 620-630 for A, B, C, DRB1 and DQB1, around 500 for DQA1, approximately 580 for DPA1, and over 400 for DPB1. About 5 DR-DQ haplotypes were handled as single units for association and clustering, since linkage in the cohort was strong. Across roughly 420 genotyped donors of the cohort, an average of roughly 230,000 unique TCR beta nucleotide sequences per donor were sequenced, and approximately 17% of those sequences were non-productive.

General study outcomes and caveats: Across donors, most TCR sequences were observed very rarely, whereas some public TCRs were present in many individuals. According to the authors, the approach could potentially be generalized to other disease states and immunological phenotypes. Roughly uniform sequencing depth across donors was assumed in presence/absence analyses, although this assumption may not hold. Linkage disequilibrium might explain the correlated functional status among segregating V segments, but an unknown experimental factor could not be ruled out. A later analysis found that TCR association rates varied across HLA loci, with DRB1 alleles showing the most associated TCRs and HLA-C alleles the fewest. In a later analysis, HLA-associated TCR beta chains were found to be more clonally expanded and to have lower generation probabilities than equally common non-associated chains. A further reported finding was that TCR beta sequences accurately predicted the HLA-A and HLA-B alleles for most subjects in the first cohort. Roughly 17 rarely observed V segments, including chromosome 9 orphons, were excluded from the earlier analysis of about 500 of the donors because counts were too low. This cohort had only TCR beta chains sequenced, and the lack of alpha or paired-chain data limited which features could be detected. According to a later analysis, parvovirus B19, influenza, CMV and Epstein-Barr virus appeared linked to several top co-occurrence clusters. Broadly in line with IMGT annotations, most TCR beta V segments showed up in productive rearrangements about 87% or about 30% of the time in an earlier analysis of a few hundred of the donors. According to a later analysis, most CMV-associated TCR beta chains appeared to be HLA-restricted, and the HLA associations seemed to be driven largely by CMV exposure. Because some donors lacked HLA typing at each locus, the association tests relied only on the typed subset. The 87-base-pair reads could not distinguish some IMGT-functional V segments, including TRBV6-2 and TRBV6-3, so those segments were excluded. For the cohort, immune exposure information was limited to CMV serostatus. Specific HLA alleles were associated with about 17,000 TCR beta sequences at a false discovery rate of 0.05 in a later analysis. According to a later genetic analysis, donors in an Asian-associated ancestry cluster had fewer N-insertions in productive TCRs than the approximately 650-donor mean. A cluster of highly shared sequence variants was judged likely to represent a technical artifact of the sequencing pipeline. A later genetic analysis associated a missense DCLRE1C variant with V-gene and J-gene trimming of TCR beta chains, and an independent cohort replicated the association. When HLA alleles, especially DR and DQ, strongly co-occurred, TCR associations were difficult to assign to individual alleles. The study listed over 150 TCR beta chains as associated with cytomegalovirus. In vitro tests confirmed that three of the cytomegalovirus-associated TCR beta chains recognize cytomegalovirus antigens. The classifier was reported to diagnose cytomegalovirus status with high specificity and sensitivity in both the original cohort and the validation cohort.

The chain is assembled from TRBV19 and TRBJ1-5, with a tentative D gene TRBD1 over 5 matching bases. Sequencing was done on a sample of PBMCs. This TCR was sampled from a woman aged 40 to 50 in good health and CMV-seronegative. The CDR3 loop reads CASRGTGGDQPQHF. The DNA sequence is given as TGTGCCAGTAGGGGGACTGGCGGGGATCAGCCCCAGCATTTT.